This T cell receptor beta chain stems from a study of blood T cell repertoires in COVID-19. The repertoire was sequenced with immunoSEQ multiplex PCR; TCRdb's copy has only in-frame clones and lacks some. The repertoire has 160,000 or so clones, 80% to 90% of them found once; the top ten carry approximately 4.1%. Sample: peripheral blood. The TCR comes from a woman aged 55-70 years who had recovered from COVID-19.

In DNA, the CDR3 is TGTGCCAGCAGCCCAACGCGGGGGTCCCAAGAGACCCAGTACTTC. Protein sequence: CASSPTRGSQETQYF. The chain couples TRBV7-6 to TRBJ2-5, with 7 bases matching TRBD2. The CDR3 extends over 15 amino acids. Germline lookup yields CDR1 SGHVS and CDR2 FNYEAQ. The J segment lost 1 base and the V segment lost 5 bases, leaving 7 bases of the junction unmatched. The full variable domain, with the rest looked up from reference TRBV7-6 and TRBJ2-5, is GAGVSQSPRYKVTKRGQDVALRCDPISGHVSLYWYRQALGQGPEFLTYFNYEAQQDKSGLPNDRFSAERPEGSISTLTIQRTEQRDSAMYRCASSPTRGSQETQYFGPGTRLLVL.